What follows are 5 T cell receptor beta chains derived from one specimen sequenced in a study of blood T cell repertoires in COVID-19. TCRdb's copy holds only in-frame clones and misses some; the assay was immunoSEQ multiplex PCR. The sample lists 45,000 to 55,000 clones, roughly 87% seen once, with over 7.5% in the top ten. Input material: peripheral blood. Every receptor here comes from a man aged 50-59 years with active COVID-19.

This sequence joins TRBV27 and TRBJ2-1; 7 nucleotides agree with TRBD2. There are 15 residues in the CDR3. V trimming: 5 bases; J trimming: 4 bases; junction bases outside the gene matches: 8. Germline V lookup: CDR1 MNHEY, CDR2 SMNVEV (reference sequence). Written as DNA, the CDR3 is TGTGCCAGCAGTCCCCTCCGGGAGGTTTACAATGAGCAGTTCTTC. It specifies CASSPLREVYNEQFF.

This clone was detected a few times. The chain has TRBV7-3 and TRBJ2-1; 11 bases map to TRBD2. Per germline, CDR1 SGHTA and CDR2 FQGTGA. The length of the CDR3 is 17 residues. Germline trimming cut 5 bases from V and 2 bases from J; bases unmatched to any gene: 8. CDR3 sequence reads: CASSPRGTSGTYNEQFF. The DNA of the CDR3 is TGTGCCAGCAGCCCCAGGGGGACTAGCGGTACCTACAATGAGCAGTTCTTC.

This chain connects TRBV19 to TRBJ1-5; D remains ambiguous. The CDR3 length is 15 residues. Per the germline V gene, CDR1 is LNHDA and CDR2 is SQIVND (reference sequence). V gave up 6 bases and J gave up 0 bases, with 12 bases separating them. The CDR3 coding sequence is TGTGCCAGTAGCGAGGGCTCCCTTAGCAATCAGCCCCAGCATTTT. This translates into CASSEGSLSNQPQHF. Combining the CDR3 with reference TRBV19 and TRBJ1-5 gives the whole variable domain DGGITQSPKYLFRKEGQNVTLSCEQNLNHDAMYWYRQDPGQGLRLIYYSQIVNDFQKGDIAEGYSVSREKKESFPLTVTSAQKNPTAFYLCASSEGSLSNQPQHFGDGTRLSIL.

CDR3 sequence reads: CASSLVQGADYGYTF. DNA for the CDR3: TGCGCCAGCAGCTTGGTGCAGGGTGCGGACTATGGCTACACCTTC. The chain employs TRBV5-1 and TRBJ1-2; tentative D call: TRBD1 (5 bases). The V end lost 0 bases, the J end lost 3 bases, and 12 bases lay between the germline ends. CDR1 is SGHRS and CDR2 is YFSETQ in the germline V gene. The length of the CDR3 is 15 residues.

This rearrangement joins TRBV27 to TRBJ2-7; D uncertain. Trimming stripped 7 bases from V and 6 bases from J, with 16 bases between. The CDR3 totals 13 residues. Germline loops: CDR1 MNHEY, CDR2 SMNVEV (reference sequence). The CDR3 sequence: CASKLRGGSEQYF. Written as DNA, the CDR3 is TGTGCCAGCAAACTGCGCGGTGGTTCCGAGCAGTACTTC.